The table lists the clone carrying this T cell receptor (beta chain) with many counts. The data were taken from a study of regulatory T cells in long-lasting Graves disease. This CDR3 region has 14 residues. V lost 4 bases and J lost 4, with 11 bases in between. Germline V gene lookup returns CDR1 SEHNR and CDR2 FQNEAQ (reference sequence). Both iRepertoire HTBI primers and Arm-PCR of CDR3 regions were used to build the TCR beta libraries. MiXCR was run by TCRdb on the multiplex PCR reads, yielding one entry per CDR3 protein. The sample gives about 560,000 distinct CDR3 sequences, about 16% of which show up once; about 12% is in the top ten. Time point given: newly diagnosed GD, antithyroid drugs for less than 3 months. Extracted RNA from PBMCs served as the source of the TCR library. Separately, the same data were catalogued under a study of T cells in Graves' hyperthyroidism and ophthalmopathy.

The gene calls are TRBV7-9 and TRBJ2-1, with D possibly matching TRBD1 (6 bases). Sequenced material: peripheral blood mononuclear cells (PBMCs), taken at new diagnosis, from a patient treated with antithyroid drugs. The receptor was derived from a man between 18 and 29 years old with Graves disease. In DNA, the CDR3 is TGTGCCAGCAGCTCGAGGGACACATACAATGAGCAGTTCTTC. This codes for CASSSRDTYNEQFF.